The 8 T cell receptor beta chains below come from one sample, sequenced in a study of EBV T-cell therapy then PD-1 blockade in nasopharyngeal carcinoma. The treatment denotes: AdE1-LMPpoly-expanded autologous EBV-specific T-cell therapy followed by anti-PD-1 nivolumab. The antigens of these receptors remain unknown. Generated by immunoSEQ multiplex PCR, the TCRdb table keeps only in-frame clones and is missing some. The profile shows roughly 22,000 clones, over 75% of them singletons. The starting material was CD8+ T cells from blood, obtained at day -245 from a patient whose treatment included autologous EBV-specific T cells and nivolumab. The receptors here all came from a middle-aged man with nasopharyngeal carcinoma.

V usage is TRBV5-1 and J usage is TRBJ2-7, with 11 bases identical to TRBD1. V lost 4 bases to trimming and J lost 5 bases; unmatched junction nucleotides: 5. The CDR3 length is 14 residues. Germline CDR1 is SGHRS and CDR2 is YFSETQ. The CDR3 nucleotides are TGCGCCAGCAGCCTCGGACAGGGGGCCAACGAGCAGTACTTC. Translated: CASSLGQGANEQYF.

The rearrangement joins TRBV28 to TRBJ2-7, with D possibly TRBD1 on 5 matching bases. CDR1 and CDR2 from the germline V gene are MDHEN and SYDVKM. The CDR3 spans 15 residues. The V end was cut by 3 bases, the J end by 7 bases, with 19 bases between. This chain's CDR3 is CASSFRPKGLEEQYF. DNA of the CDR3: TGTGCCAGCAGTTTCCGCCCGAAGGGGTTGGAGGAGCAGTACTTC.

The genes are TRBV6-2 or TRBV6-3 and TRBJ2-7; D not certain. V was shortened by 2 bases and J by 2 bases, with 7 bases between the two germline ends. Germline assignment: CDR1 MNHEY and CDR2 SVGEGT. CDR3 size: 13 residues. CDR3 loop: CASSYMQTYEQYF. CDR3 nucleotide sequence: TGTGCCAGCAGTTACATGCAAACCTACGAGCAGTACTTC.

This chain connects TRBV7-9 to TRBJ2-4; 9 nucleotides agree with TRBD1. The CDR3 covers 17 residues. Unmatched junction bases numbered 11, after V lost 2 bases and J lost 6 bases. Germline CDR1 is SEHNR and CDR2 is FQNEAQ (reference sequence). CDR3: CASSLIRDRVDGNIQYF. In DNA form, the CDR3 reads TGTGCCAGCAGCTTAATCCGGGACAGGGTAGATGGAAACATTCAGTACTTC.

This chain links TRBV5-5 with TRBJ1-5; D is undetermined. The CDR3 covers 15 residues. CDR1 is SGHKS and CDR2 is YYEKEE in the germline V gene (reference sequence). Trimming took off 0 bases at V and 0 bases at J, with 7 bases between the two ends. The CDR3 is CASSLAGYSNQPQHF. CDR3 coding DNA: TGTGCCAGCAGCTTGGCAGGATATAGCAATCAGCCCCAGCATTTT.

This clone was seen only a few times. V usage is TRBV27 and J usage is TRBJ2-4, with TRBD1 matching 11 bases. The germline V gene has CDR1 MNHEY and CDR2 SMNVEV (reference sequence). The junction had 4 bases not matched to a gene; V was cut back by 6 bases and J by 9 bases. The CDR3 contains 13 residues. The chain's CDR3 is CASRPGQGGIQYF. The CDR3 nucleotides are TGTGCCAGCAGGCCGGGACAGGGGGGCATTCAGTACTTC.

The chain is built from TRBV12-3 or TRBV12-4 and TRBJ1-2, with TRBD1 matching 8 bases. This CDR3 is 13 amino acids long. Trimming cost V 3 bases and J 6 bases; bases outside gene matches: 3. DNA of the CDR3: TGTGCCAGCAGTTTGGACAGGGTGAATGGCTACACCTTC. Its translation is CASSLDRVNGYTF.

The chain has TRBV4-3 and TRBJ2-7; TRBD1 agrees at 7 bases. CDR3 length: 14 amino acids. Germline CDR1 reads LGHNA; CDR2 reads YSLEER. V shed 4 bases and J 2 bases; nucleotides not matched to a gene: 5. The CDR3 DNA reads TGCGCCAGCAGCCCGACAGGGTCCCCCTACGAGCAGTACTTC. Amino acid sequence: CASSPTGSPYEQYF.